This T cell receptor beta chain derives from a study of T cell repertoires in cytomegalovirus infection. Study-level background: CMV infection together with matching HLA type was indicated by public TCR beta signatures.

Broader study findings: Predominance within the ex vivo response was attributable to HLA-C-restricted CMV-specific TCR beta clonotypes. Identification of carriers of CMV plus the relevant HLA was performed using cumulative public TCR beta family frequency.

MiXCR, run by TCRdb on the reads, gives a single entry per CDR3 protein. This sample has 200,000 to 300,000 distinct CDR3 sequences, with roughly 9% found just once. Germline values: CDR1 SGHTA, CDR2 FQGNSA. The CDR3 contains 16 residues. Of note for this clonotype: Its antigen remains unidentified. This may arise from a read error, as a much more abundant clone is one base away.

Sequenced sample: PBMCs. The V and J genes are TRBV7-2 and TRBJ2-2, with D perhaps TRBD1 or TRBD2 (6 bases each). The clonotype originates from a human donor in good health (CMV status not recorded). Some clones in this sample may be carry-over from other donors' samples. The CDR3 sequence is CASTARGPWDTGELSF. The CDR3 region has the DNA TGTGCCAGCACCGCCCGGGGGCCGTGGGACACCGGGGAGCTGTCTTTT.